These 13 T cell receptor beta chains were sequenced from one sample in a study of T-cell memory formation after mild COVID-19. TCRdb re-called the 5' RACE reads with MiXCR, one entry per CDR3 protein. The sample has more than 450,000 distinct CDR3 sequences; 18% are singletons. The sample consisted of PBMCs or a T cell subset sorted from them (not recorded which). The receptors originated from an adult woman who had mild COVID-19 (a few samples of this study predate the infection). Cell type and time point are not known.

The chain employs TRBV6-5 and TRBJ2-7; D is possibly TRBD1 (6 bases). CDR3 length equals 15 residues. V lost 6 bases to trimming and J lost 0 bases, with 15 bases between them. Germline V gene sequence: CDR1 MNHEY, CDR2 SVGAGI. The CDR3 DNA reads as TGTGCCAGCAGACTGATGACAGGTTTCTCCTACGAGCAGTACTTC. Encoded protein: CASRLMTGFSYEQYF.

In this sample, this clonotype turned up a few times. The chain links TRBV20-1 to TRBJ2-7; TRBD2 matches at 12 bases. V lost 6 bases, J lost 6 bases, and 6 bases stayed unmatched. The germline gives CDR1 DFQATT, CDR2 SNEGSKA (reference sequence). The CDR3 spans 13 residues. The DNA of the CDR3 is TGCAGTGCCACTAGCGGGAGGATGTTCGAGCAGTACTTC. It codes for CSATSGRMFEQYF.

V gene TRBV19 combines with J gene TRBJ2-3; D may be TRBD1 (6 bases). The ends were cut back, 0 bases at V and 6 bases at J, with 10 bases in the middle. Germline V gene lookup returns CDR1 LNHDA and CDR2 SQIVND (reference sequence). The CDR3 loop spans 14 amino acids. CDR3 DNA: TGTGCCAGTAGTATAGACAGGGGCGGGGATACGCAGTATTTT. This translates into CASSIDRGGDTQYF.

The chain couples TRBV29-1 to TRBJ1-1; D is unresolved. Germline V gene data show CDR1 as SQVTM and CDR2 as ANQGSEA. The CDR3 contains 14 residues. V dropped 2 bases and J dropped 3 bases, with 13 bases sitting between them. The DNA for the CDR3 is TGCAGCGTTGAATCTCGACTCTCTGACACTGAAGCTTTCTTT. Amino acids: CSVESRLSDTEAFF.

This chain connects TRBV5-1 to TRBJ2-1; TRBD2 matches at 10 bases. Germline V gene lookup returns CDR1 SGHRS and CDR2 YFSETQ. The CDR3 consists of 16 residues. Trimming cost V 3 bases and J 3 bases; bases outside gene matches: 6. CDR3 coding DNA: TGCGCCAGCAGCTACACTAGCGGGGTATACTACAATGAGCAGTTCTTC. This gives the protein CASSYTSGVYYNEQFF.

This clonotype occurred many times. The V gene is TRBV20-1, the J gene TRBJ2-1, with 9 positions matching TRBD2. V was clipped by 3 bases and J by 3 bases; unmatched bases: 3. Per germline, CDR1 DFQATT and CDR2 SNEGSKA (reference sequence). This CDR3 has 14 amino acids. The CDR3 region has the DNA TGCAGTGCTAGGACTAGCGGAGACTACAATGAGCAGTTCTTC. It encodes CSARTSGDYNEQFF.

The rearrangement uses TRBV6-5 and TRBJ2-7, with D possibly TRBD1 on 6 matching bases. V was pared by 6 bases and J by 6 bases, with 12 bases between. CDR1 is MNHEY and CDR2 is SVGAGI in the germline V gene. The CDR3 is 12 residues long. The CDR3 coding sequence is TGTGCCAGCAGATTACAGGGCGGCGAGCAGTACTTC. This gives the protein CASRLQGGEQYF.

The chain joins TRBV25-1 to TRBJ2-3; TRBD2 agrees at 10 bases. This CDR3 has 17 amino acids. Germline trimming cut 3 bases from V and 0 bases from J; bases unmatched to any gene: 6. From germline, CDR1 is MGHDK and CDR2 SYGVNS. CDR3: CASSEQGTSDSTDTQYF. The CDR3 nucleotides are TGTGCCAGCAGTGAGCAAGGGACTAGCGATAGCACAGATACGCAGTATTTT. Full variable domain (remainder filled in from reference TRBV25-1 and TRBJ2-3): EADIYQTPRYLVIGTGKKITLECSQTMGHDKMYWYQQDPGMELHLIHYSYGVNSTEKGDLSSESTVSRIRTEHFPLTLESARPSHTSQYLCASSEQGTSDSTDTQYFGPGTRLTVL.

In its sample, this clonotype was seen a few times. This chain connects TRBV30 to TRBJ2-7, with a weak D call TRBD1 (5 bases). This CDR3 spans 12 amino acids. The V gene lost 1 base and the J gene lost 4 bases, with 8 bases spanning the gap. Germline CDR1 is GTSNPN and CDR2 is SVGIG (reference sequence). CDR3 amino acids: CAWSAQGYEQYF. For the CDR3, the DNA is TGTGCCTGGAGTGCCCAGGGTTACGAGCAGTACTTC.

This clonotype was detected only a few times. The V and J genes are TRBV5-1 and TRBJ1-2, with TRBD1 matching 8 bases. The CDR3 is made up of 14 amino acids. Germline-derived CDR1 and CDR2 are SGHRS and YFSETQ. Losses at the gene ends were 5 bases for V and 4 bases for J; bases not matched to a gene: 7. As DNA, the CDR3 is TGCGCCAGCAGTAGCGGACAGGGCATCTATGGCTACACCTTC. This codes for CASSSGQGIYGYTF. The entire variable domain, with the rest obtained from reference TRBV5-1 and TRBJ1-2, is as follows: KAGVTQTPRYLIKTRGQQVTLSCSPISGHRSVSWYQQTPGQGLQFLFEYFSETQRNKGNFPGRFSGRQFSNSRSEMNVSTLELGDSALYLCASSSGQGIYGYTFGSGTRLTVV.

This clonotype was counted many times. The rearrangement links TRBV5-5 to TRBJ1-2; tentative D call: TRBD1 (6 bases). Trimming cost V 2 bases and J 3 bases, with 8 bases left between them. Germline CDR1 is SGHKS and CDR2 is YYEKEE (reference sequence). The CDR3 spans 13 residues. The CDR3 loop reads CASSLSGDYGYTF. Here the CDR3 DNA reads TGTGCCAGCAGCTTATCAGGGGACTATGGCTACACCTTC.

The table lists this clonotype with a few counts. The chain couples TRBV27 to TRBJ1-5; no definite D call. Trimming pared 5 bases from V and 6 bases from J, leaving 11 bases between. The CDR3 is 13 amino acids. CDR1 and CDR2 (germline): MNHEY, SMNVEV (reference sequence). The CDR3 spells CASSLEAGQPQHF. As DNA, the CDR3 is TGTGCCAGCAGTCTAGAAGCAGGTCAGCCCCAGCATTTT.

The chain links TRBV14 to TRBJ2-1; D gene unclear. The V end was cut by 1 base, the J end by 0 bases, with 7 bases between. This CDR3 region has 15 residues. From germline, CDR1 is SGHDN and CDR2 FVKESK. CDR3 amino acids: CASSQGRDSYNEQFF. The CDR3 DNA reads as TGTGCCAGCAGCCAAGGACGCGACTCCTACAATGAGCAGTTCTTC.